Described below is a single T cell receptor (beta chain) sequence and its context. Profiled with immunoSEQ multiplex PCR; TCRdb holds only in-frame clones, not every one. The table shows more than 90,000 clones, with 80% to 95% occurring only once. This entry belongs to a study of T cell changes during pregnancy in multiple sclerosis. The germline V gene has CDR1 MNHEY and CDR2 SMNVEV (reference sequence). Losses at the gene ends were 5 bases for V and 5 bases for J; bases not matched to a gene: 8. The CDR3 is 15 residues long. This chain links TRBV27 with TRBJ2-1; 8 nucleotides align to TRBD1. The material sequenced was peripheral blood, taken after pregnancy. The source is a female donor with multiple sclerosis, enrolled in a pregnancy study. CDR3 residues: CASSPPRTGNNEQFF. The DNA of the CDR3 is TGTGCCAGCAGTCCCCCAAGGACAGGGAACAATGAGCAGTTCTTC.